The clone carrying this T cell receptor beta chain has only one observation. Sequencing was performed with immunoSEQ multiplex PCR; in TCRdb, only in-frame clones are kept and a portion is missing. The sample lists about 300,000 clones, 87% occurring once. Germline CDR1 SGHRS, CDR2 YFSETQ. The CDR3 has 16 residues. V lost 0 bases and J lost 0; bases outside the gene matches: 4. The sample is drawn from a study of blood T cell repertoires in COVID-19. Adults between about 18 and 95 years of age took part from under 30 US areas. This chain uses TRBV5-1 with TRBJ2-3, with 7 bases lining up with TRBD2. The receptor was isolated from a woman in her 30s who had recovered from COVID-19. The sequenced material came from PBMCs or T cells enriched from blood (not recorded which). For the CDR3, the DNA is TGCGCCAGCAGCTTGGTCGGCGGGGGTAGCACAGATACGCAGTATTTT. Its protein product is CASSLVGGGSTDTQYF.